This TCR beta chain was captured in a study of cytomegalovirus exposure and HLA in healthy donors. Findings and caveats of the study: A reported reduction in N-insertions relative to the 666-donor mean was seen in an Asian-associated ancestry cluster in a later analysis. There were several of the most significant clusters that appeared linked to common viral pathogens in a later analysis. Researchers counted 164 TCR beta chains as cytomegalovirus-associated.

Amplification used 60 Vbeta primers and 13 Jbeta primers. Only in-frame clones appear in the TCRdb table, and some are missing; sequencing was by immunoSEQ multiplex PCR. This sample has approximately 140,000 clones, with roughly four fifths found just once. The CDR3 contains 15 residues. The V segment lost 7 bases and the J segment 7 bases; nucleotides outside the gene matches: 12. CDR1 WNHNN and CDR2 SYGVQD come from the germline V gene (reference sequence). This clone turned up a few times. What it recognizes is unknown. The rearrangement joins TRBV10-1 to TRBJ2-1, with 8 bases identical to TRBD2. This TCR came from a man between 18 and 35 years old in good health and CMV-seropositive. Sequenced sample: PBMCs. The CDR3, as DNA: TGCGCCAGCAAGCCAGCGGGAGCGGAAAGAAATGAGCAGTTCTTC. Amino acid sequence: CASKPAGAERNEQFF.